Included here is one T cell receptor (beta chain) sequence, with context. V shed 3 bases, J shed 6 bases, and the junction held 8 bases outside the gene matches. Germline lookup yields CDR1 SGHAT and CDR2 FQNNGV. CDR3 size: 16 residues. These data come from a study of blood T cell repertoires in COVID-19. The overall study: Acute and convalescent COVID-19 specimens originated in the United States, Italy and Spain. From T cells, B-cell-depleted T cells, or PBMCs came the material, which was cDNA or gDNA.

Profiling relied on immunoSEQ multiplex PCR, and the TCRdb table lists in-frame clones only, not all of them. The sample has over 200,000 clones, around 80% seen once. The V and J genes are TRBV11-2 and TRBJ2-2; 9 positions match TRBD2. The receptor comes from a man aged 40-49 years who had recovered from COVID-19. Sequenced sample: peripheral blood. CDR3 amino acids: CASSFNPTSGAGELFF. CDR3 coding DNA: TGTGCCAGCAGCTTCAATCCGACTAGCGGTGCCGGGGAGCTGTTTTTT.